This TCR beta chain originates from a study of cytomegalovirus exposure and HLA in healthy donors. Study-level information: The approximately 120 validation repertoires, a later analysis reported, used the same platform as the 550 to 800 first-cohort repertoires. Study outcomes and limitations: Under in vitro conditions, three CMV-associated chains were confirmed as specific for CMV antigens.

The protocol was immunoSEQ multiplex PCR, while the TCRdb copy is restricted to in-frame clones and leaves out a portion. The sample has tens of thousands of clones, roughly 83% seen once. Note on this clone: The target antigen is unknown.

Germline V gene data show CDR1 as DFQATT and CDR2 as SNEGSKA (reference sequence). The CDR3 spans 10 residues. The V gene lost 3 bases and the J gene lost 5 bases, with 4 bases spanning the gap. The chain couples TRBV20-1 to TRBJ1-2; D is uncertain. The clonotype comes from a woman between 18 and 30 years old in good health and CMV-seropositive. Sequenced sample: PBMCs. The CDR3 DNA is TGCAGTGCTAGCTATTATGGCTACACCTTC. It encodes CSASYYGYTF.